This TCR beta chain is from a study of regulatory T cells in long-lasting Graves disease. Both iRepertoire HTBI primers and Arm-PCR of CDR3 regions were used to build the TCR beta libraries. TCRdb reprocessed the multiplex PCR reads with MiXCR, giving one entry per CDR3 protein. The table lists around 250,000 distinct CDR3 sequences, roughly 18% of them singletons. Time point defined: newly diagnosed GD, antithyroid drugs for less than 3 months. RNA isolated from PBMCs was used to make the TCR library. Study findings and constraints: Favored gene segments in persistent disease were TRBV28, TRBJ1-2 and TRBJ2-5. The TCR repertoire of persistent Graves' patients was less diverse than that of newly diagnosed ones.

The CDR3 extends over 14 amino acids. Germline CDR1 reads DFQATT; CDR2 reads SNEGSKA (reference sequence). V was cut by 0 bases and J by 2 bases, with 8 bases left in between. This clonotype has ten or more counts. The target antigen is unknown. The same data also contributed to another study, on T cells in Graves' hyperthyroidism and ophthalmopathy. That source notes: TCR CDR3 underwent first-round RT-PCR with the HTBI primer set.

The TCR sequence derives from a woman in her twenties or thirties with Graves disease. This sample comprised peripheral blood mononuclear cells (PBMCs), obtained at new diagnosis, from a patient treated with antithyroid drugs. The chain links TRBV20-1 to TRBJ1-5; D is unresolved. The CDR3 protein is CSARDRTGNQPQHF. CDR3 sequence (DNA): TGCAGTGCTAGAGACAGGACGGGCAATCAGCCCCAGCATTTT.